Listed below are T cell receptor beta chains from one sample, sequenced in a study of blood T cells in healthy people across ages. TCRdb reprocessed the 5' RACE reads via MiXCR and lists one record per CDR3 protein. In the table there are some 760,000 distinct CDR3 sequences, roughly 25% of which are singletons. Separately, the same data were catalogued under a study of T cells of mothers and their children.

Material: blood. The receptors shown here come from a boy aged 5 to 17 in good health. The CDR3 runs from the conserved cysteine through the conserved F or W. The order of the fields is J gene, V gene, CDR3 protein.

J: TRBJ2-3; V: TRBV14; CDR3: CASSQGQGKDTQYF
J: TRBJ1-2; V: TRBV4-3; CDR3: CASSQGYDRNYGYTF
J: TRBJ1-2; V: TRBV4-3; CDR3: CASSATGGGYGYTF
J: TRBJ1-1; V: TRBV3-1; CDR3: CASSHLTTPGAFF
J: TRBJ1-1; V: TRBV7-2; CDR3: CASSLAQGASVDTEAFF
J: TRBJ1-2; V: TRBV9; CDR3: CASSAGTGSDGYTF
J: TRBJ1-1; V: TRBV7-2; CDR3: CASSLQKPNTEAFF
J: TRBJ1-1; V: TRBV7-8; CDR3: CASSLELGRGNTEAFF
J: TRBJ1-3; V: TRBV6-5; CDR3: CASSYSRTGNSGNTIYF
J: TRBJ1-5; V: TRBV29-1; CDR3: CSAAGLDQPQHF
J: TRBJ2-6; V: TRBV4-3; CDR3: CASSQDSGGSGANVLTF
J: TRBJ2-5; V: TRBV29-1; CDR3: CSGRTQETQYF
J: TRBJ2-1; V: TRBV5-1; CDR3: CASSSDRLSGNEQFF
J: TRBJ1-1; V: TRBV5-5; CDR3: CASSLAGLTEAFF
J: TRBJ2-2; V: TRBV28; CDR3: CASTPTGDNTGELFF
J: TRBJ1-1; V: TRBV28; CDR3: CASRLGTGGRTEAFF
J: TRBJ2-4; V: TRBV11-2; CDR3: CASSDGTSGVENIQYF
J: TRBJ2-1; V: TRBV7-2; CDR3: CASSFPGRGASSYNEQFF
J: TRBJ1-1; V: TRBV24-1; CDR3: CATSGDGGANTEAFF
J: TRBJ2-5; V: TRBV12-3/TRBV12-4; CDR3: CASSSSSGQETQYF
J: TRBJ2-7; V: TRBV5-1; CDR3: CASSPGTIYEQYF
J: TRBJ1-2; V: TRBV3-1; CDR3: CASSQEGGRGYTF
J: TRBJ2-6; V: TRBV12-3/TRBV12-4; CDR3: CASSSQYSGANVLTF
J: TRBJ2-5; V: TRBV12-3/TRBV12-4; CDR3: CASSPVSFETQYF
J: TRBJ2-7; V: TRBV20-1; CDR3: CSARDYTDEQYF
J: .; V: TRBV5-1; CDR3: CASSLENPGGNEQFF
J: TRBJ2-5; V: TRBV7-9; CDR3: CASSSSFREGGETQYF
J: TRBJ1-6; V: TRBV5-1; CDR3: CASSLNDNSPLHF
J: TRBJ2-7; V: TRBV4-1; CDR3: CASSQRAGTIYEQYF
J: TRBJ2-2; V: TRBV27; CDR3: CASTRGDNTGELFF
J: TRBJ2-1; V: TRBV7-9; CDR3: CASSNTRAGANLKEQFF
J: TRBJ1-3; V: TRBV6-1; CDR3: CASTPQGHSGNTIYF
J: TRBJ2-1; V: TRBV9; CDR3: CASSVAAGGHNEQFF
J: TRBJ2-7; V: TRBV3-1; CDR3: CASSAPTERYSYEQYF
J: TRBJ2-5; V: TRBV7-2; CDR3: CASSPTGGTETQYF
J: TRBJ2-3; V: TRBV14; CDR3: CASSQEVGSADTQYF
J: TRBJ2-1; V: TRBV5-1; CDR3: CASSLVGQLYNEQFF
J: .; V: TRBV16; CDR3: CASSQGGIEQFF
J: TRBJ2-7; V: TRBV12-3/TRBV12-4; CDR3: CASSYKPARNYEQYF
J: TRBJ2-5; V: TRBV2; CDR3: CASSLFGPLRGETQYF
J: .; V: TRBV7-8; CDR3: CASSLAGSKAEQFF
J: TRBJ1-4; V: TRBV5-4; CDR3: CASSRRSSNEKLFF
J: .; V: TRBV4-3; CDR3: CASSQRGQGSEQYF
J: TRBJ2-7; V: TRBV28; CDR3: CASSIGSPPGALYEQYF
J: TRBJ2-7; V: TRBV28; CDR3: CASSLGTSAVGEQYF
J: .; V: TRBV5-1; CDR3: CASSGTTDNEQFF
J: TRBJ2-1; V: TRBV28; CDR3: CASNPRPLPYNEQFF
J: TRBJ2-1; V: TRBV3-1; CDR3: CASSQDGTVEQFF
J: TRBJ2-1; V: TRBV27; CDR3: CASSLSASGNRNEQFF
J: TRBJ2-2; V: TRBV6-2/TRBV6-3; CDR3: CASSYSGTGELFF
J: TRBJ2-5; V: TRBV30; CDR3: CAWSVDWGQETQYF
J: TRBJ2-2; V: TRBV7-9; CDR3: CASSLRVGGSGTGELFF
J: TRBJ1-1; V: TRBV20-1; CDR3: CSVDRGASGTEAFF
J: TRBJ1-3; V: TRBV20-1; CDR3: CSALPRSRGGNTIYF
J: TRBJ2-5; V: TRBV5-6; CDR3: CASSFVGEPGYF
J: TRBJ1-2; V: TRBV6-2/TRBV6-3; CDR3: CASSYIPANLYGYTF
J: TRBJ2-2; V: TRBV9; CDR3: CASSPTSGGGTGELFF
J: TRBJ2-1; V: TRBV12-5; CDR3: CASGNPGTSGNNEQFF
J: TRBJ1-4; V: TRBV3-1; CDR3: CASLDSRCGTNEKLFF
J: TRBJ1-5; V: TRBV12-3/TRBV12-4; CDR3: CASRIGFPSNQPQHF